The text below deals with one TCR beta chain. This sample stems from a study of T cells in tuberculosis. The protocol was immunoSEQ multiplex PCR, while the TCRdb copy is restricted to in-frame clones and leaves out a portion. Altogether more than 20,000 clones are present, approximately 85% being singletons, with the ten largest covering about 16%. Time point indicated: new active TB diagnosis, blood taken before or within 7 days of starting treatment. Trimming stripped 3 bases from V and 7 bases from J, with 8 bases between. Germline V gene data show CDR1 as LNHDA and CDR2 as SQIVND (reference sequence). This CDR3 is built from 12 residues.

Source: PBMCs, taken at tuberculosis diagnosis. V gene TRBV19 combines with J gene TRBJ2-3, with D perhaps matching TRBD1 (5 bases). This TCR was sampled from an adult with tuberculosis. The CDR3 is CASSMTANTQYF. The CDR3 DNA sequence: TGTGCCAGTAGTATGACAGCAAATACGCAGTATTTT.